Below are 13 T cell receptor beta chains sequenced from a single sample in a study of CD8 T cells in Susac syndrome. Random hexamers were used to reverse transcribe the RNA input (about 0.45 to 1 ug). A single record per CDR3 protein comes from TCRdb applying MiXCR to the immunoSEQ multiplex PCR reads. The sample shows fewer than 300,000 distinct CDR3 sequences, more than 75% of them seen only once. Sample: CD8+ T cells from PBMCs. Receptor source: a human donor with multiple sclerosis.

This sequence joins TRBV2 and TRBJ2-1; D remains ambiguous. The ends were cut back, 4 bases at V and 5 bases at J, with 6 bases in the middle. The CDR3 loop spans 12 amino acids. CDR1 and CDR2 (germline): SNHLY, FYNNEI. CDR3 protein: CASSVLDNEQFF. The CDR3 DNA sequence: TGTGCCAGCAGTGTTTTGGACAATGAGCAGTTCTTC.

The V gene is TRBV28, the J gene TRBJ2-7; 8 nucleotides match TRBD1. Germline V gene lookup returns CDR1 MDHEN and CDR2 SYDVKM. V shed 5 bases and J 5 bases; nucleotides not matched to a gene: 8. The CDR3 runs 14 residues. CDR3 DNA: TGTGCCAGCAGTGCCGGAAACAGGGGGGACGAGCAGTACTTC. This translates into CASSAGNRGDEQYF.

This sequence joins TRBV19 and TRBJ2-1; 10 positions match TRBD2. This CDR3 spans 19 amino acids. V shed 7 bases, J shed 2 bases, and the junction held 17 bases outside the gene matches. The V gene's germline CDR1 is LNHDA and CDR2 SQIVND (reference sequence). CDR3 loop: CASIGSGRAVGRTYNEQFF. CDR3 nucleotide sequence: TGTGCCAGTATTGGCAGCGGGAGGGCCGTAGGTAGGACCTACAATGAGCAGTTCTTC.

The V gene is TRBV4-1, the J gene TRBJ1-2, with unresolved D. The CDR3 runs 16 residues. CDR1 is MGHRA and CDR2 is YSYEKL in the germline V gene. Trimming removed 1 base from V and 0 bases from J, with 12 bases in between. The CDR3 here is CASSQAFEGSNYGYTF. The CDR3 DNA is TGCGCCAGCAGCCAAGCATTTGAAGGGTCTAACTATGGCTACACCTTC.

This clonotype occurred a few times. This rearrangement joins TRBV7-3 to TRBJ2-7, with 11 nucleotides matching TRBD2. After removal of 0 bases from V and 0 bases from J, the junction contained 1 base not matched to a gene. This CDR3 contains 16 residues. The germline gives CDR1 SGHTA, CDR2 FQGTGA. CDR3 sequence reads: CASSLTLAGVSYEQYF. CDR3 nucleotides: TGTGCCAGCAGCTTAACACTAGCGGGAGTCTCCTACGAGCAGTACTTC.

This sequence joins TRBV20-1 and TRBJ2-1; 10 positions agree with TRBD2. CDR1 and CDR2 (germline): DFQATT, SNEGSKA (reference sequence). This CDR3 contains 14 residues. V lost 6 bases, J lost 5 bases, and 7 bases stayed unmatched. This CDR3 reads CSAARLAGDNEQFF. The CDR3 DNA is TGCAGTGCCGCCCGGCTAGCGGGGGACAATGAGCAGTTCTTC.

There are a few counts of this clonotype. For the CDR3, the DNA is TGTGCCAGCAGCCCTGTCTGGGGGTTAACTAATGAAAAACTGTTTTTT. It encodes CASSPVWGLTNEKLFF. The gene calls are TRBV7-3 and TRBJ1-4, with D tentatively TRBD1 (5 bases). In germline, CDR1 is SGHTA, CDR2 FQGTGA. V lost 5 bases, J lost 1 base, and 14 bases lay in between. This CDR3 spans 16 amino acids.

This clonotype was recorded a few times. The chain uses TRBV27 and TRBJ2-7; the match to TRBD1 covers 7 bases. The CDR3 extends over 14 amino acids. The trim removed 3 bases at V and 6 bases at J, leaving 8 bases unmatched. The germline V gene has CDR1 MNHEY and CDR2 SMNVEV (reference sequence). CDR3 residues: CASSFPGSGGEQYF. CDR3 nucleotide sequence: TGTGCCAGCAGTTTCCCCGGGTCAGGGGGCGAGCAGTACTTC.

In its sample, this clonotype was seen once. V and J are TRBV7-9 and TRBJ2-5; TRBD2 matches 8 bases. The CDR3 spans 17 residues. Germline V gene data show CDR1 as SEHNR and CDR2 as FQNEAQ (reference sequence). With V trimmed by 4 bases and J by 5 bases, 15 bases remained unmatched. The CDR3 sequence: CASSWAGLALEEETQYF. The CDR3 DNA reads TGTGCCAGCAGCTGGGCAGGACTAGCCCTTGAGGAGGAGACCCAGTACTTC.

V gene TRBV4-2 combines with J gene TRBJ2-7; TRBD2 agrees at 7 bases. The germline V gene has CDR1 LGHNA and CDR2 YNFKEQ. V lost 4 bases, J lost 3 bases, and 9 bases stayed unmatched. The CDR3 length is 15 residues. CDR3 sequence (DNA): TGTGCCAGCAGCCCCCTACTAGCGACGAGCTACGAGCAGTACTTC. Protein: CASSPLLATSYEQYF.

This sequence joins TRBV28 and TRBJ2-3, with D perhaps given as TRBD1 or TRBD2 (5 bases each). V lost 6 bases, J lost 5 bases, and 15 bases lay in between. Germline lookup yields CDR1 MDHEN and CDR2 SYDVKM. This CDR3 contains 14 residues. CDR3 loop: CASSFGTREDTQYF. The CDR3 DNA reads as TGTGCCAGCAGCTTCGGGACCAGGGAAGATACGCAGTATTTT.

This clonotype was seen only once. The CDR3 carries no conserved terminal phenylalanine or tryptophan, so it likely arises from a read error. This chain connects TRBV12-3 or TRBV12-4 to TRBJ1-2; the D gene is possibly TRBD1 (5 bases). Trimming stripped 7 bases from V and 4 bases from J, with 10 bases between. The CDR3 extends over 12 amino acids. The CDR3 DNA sequence: TGTGCCAGCAATGCAGGGACCTATGGCTACACCCTC. Amino acids: CASNAGTYGYTL.

In its sample, this clonotype was seen once. The V and J genes are TRBV19 and TRBJ2-2; D unresolved. The V and J ends lost 3 bases and 4 bases respectively, with 6 bases between them. CDR1 and CDR2 from the germline V gene are LNHDA and SQIVND (reference sequence). The CDR3 length is 13 residues. The CDR3 DNA reads as TGTGCCAGTAGTATCGGTGTCACCGGGGAGCTGTTTTTT. This sequence encodes CASSIGVTGELFF.